This T cell receptor beta chain was recorded in a study of blood T cell repertoires in COVID-19. Looking at the study overall: Sites in the United States, Italy and Spain provided acute and convalescent COVID-19 samples.

V was clipped by 3 bases and J by 3 bases, with 17 bases between them. The CDR3 length is 16 residues. Per germline, CDR1 SEHNR and CDR2 FQNEAQ (reference sequence). The authors' processing: Amplifying reference gene primers gave estimates of nucleated cell counts. Sequencing was performed with immunoSEQ multiplex PCR; in TCRdb, only in-frame clones are kept and a portion is missing. From that table come the V and J calls and clone size; the DNA was used to work out D and trimming. The table includes approximately 21,000 clones, approximately 90% detected once. Source material: peripheral blood. V is TRBV7-9 and J is TRBJ1-2, with D possibly TRBD1 on 5 matching bases. The clonotype originates from a human donor with active COVID-19. The donor label of this sample is uncertain. In DNA form, the CDR3 reads TGTGCCAGCAGCTTTATGGGGGGGGACCCTGACTATGGCTACACCTTC. Its protein product is CASSFMGGDPDYGYTF.